This TCR beta chain appears in the sequencing data of a study of blood T cell repertoires in COVID-19. Overall study context: The United States, Italy and Spain were the sources of the acute and convalescent COVID-19 samples. Sources were T cells, B-cell-depleted T cells, or PBMCs; the material itself was cDNA or gDNA.

Enrolment of Seattle patients took place during active infection, and they were followed longitudinally. Per the authors' pipeline: For nucleated cells, counts were estimated from reference gene primer amplification. Generated by immunoSEQ multiplex PCR, the TCRdb table keeps only in-frame clones and is missing some. The V and J calls and clone size were taken over from that table, and D and trimming were inferred from the DNA. The table has 150,000 to 200,000 clones, around 85% seen once. Germline V gene data show CDR1 as LGHNA and CDR2 as YSLEER. The CDR3 extends over 12 amino acids. Trimming pared 2 bases from V and 4 bases from J, leaving 5 bases between.

The receptor's source is a man in his sixties with COVID-19, enrolled during active disease. Sample: peripheral blood. The rearrangement links TRBV4-3 to TRBJ1-1; the D is unclear. The CDR3 here is CASSQSGTEAFF. In DNA form, the CDR3 reads TGCGCCAGCAGCCAATCAGGCACTGAAGCTTTCTTT.